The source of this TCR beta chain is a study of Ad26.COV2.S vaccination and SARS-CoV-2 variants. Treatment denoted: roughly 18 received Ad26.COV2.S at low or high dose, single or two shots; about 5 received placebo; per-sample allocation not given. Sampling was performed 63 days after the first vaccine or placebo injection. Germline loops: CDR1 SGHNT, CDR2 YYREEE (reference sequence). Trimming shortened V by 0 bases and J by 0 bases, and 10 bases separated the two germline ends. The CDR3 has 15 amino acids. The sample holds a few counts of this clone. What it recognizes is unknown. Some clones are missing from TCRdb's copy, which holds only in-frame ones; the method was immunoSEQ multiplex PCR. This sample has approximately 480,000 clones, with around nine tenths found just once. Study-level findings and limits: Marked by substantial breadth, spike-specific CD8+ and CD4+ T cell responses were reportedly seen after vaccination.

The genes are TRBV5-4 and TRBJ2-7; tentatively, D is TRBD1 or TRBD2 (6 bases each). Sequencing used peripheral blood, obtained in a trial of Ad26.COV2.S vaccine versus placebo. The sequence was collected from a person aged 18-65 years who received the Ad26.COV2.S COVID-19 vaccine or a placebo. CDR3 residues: CASSLAGGLSYEQYF. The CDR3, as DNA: TGTGCCAGCAGCTTGGCTGGGGGGCTCTCCTACGAGCAGTACTTC.